One and the same sample provided the 25 T cell receptor beta chains below, sequenced in a study of blood T cell repertoires in COVID-19. Profiling relied on immunoSEQ multiplex PCR, and the TCRdb table lists in-frame clones only, not all of them. Here the sample spans roughly 250,000 clones, 85% to 90% being singletons. The specimen was PBMCs or T cells enriched from blood (not recorded which). Source of these receptors: a woman between 45 and 60 years old who had recovered from COVID-19.

The chain joins TRBV30 to TRBJ1-1; weak D call: TRBD1 (5 bases). V was shortened by 2 bases and J by 5 bases, with 6 bases between the two germline ends. The germline gives CDR1 GTSNPN, CDR2 SVGIG (reference sequence). The CDR3 sequence is 11 residues long. This CDR3 reads CAWSKGTEAFF. DNA of the CDR3: TGTGCCTGGAGTAAGGGGACTGAAGCTTTCTTT.

The chain uses TRBV27 and TRBJ1-4; possible D gene TRBD1, 6 bases. V was shortened by 6 bases and J by 4 bases, with 15 bases between the two germline ends. Germline lookup yields CDR1 MNHEY and CDR2 SMNVEV (reference sequence). The CDR3 totals 15 residues. CDR3 amino acids: CASSKGGHLNEKLFF. The CDR3 bases are TGTGCCAGCAGCAAAGGGGGACATCTTAATGAAAAACTGTTTTTT.

The rearrangement joins TRBV19 to TRBJ2-5, with 7 nucleotides matching TRBD2. J lost 1 base, V lost 6 bases, and 5 bases had no gene match. Looked up from germline, CDR1 is LNHDA and CDR2 is SQIVND (reference sequence). This CDR3 spans 14 amino acids. CDR3 sequence: CASRPGGSQETQYF. The CDR3 coding sequence is TGTGCCAGTAGACCCGGGGGGAGCCAAGAGACCCAGTACTTC.

The CDR3 loop reads CASSLVAGNTGELFF. The CDR3 nucleotides are TGTGCCAGCAGCTTAGTAGCGGGCAACACCGGGGAGCTGTTTTTT. This chain links TRBV7-9 with TRBJ2-2, with TRBD2 identical over 7 bases. V gave up 1 base and J gave up 2 bases; unmatched junction bases: 1. Looked up from germline, CDR1 is SEHNR and CDR2 is FQNEAQ (reference sequence). This CDR3 is built from 15 residues.

The chain links TRBV14 to TRBJ2-5; D gene ambiguous. Germline CDR1 is SGHDN and CDR2 is FVKESK. V lost 0 bases and J lost 7, with 15 bases in between. The CDR3 extends over 15 amino acids. CDR3 sequence: CASSQEPANSRTQYF. The CDR3 DNA reads as TGTGCCAGCAGCCAAGAGCCCGCCAATAGCAGGACCCAGTACTTC. The full variable domain, completed using reference TRBV14 and TRBJ2-5, is EAGVTQFPSHSVIEKGQTVTLRCDPISGHDNLYWYRRVMGKEIKFLLHFVKESKQDESGMPNNRFLAERTGGTYSTLKVQPAELEDSGVYFCASSQEPANSRTQYFGPGTRLLVL.

V is TRBV9 and J is TRBJ2-3, with 12 bases matching TRBD2. The CDR3 has 16 residues. Germline CDR1 is SGDLS and CDR2 is YYNGEE. Trimming at V came to 2 bases and at J to 5 bases, leaving 6 bases not matched to a gene. CDR3 in amino acids: CASSVLPGLAGDTQYF. The CDR3, as DNA: TGTGCCAGCAGCGTCCTACCGGGACTAGCGGGAGATACGCAGTATTTT.

This clone appeared a single time. CDR3 DNA sequence: TGTGCCAGCAGTGAAAGGAGGGTAAGCTACAATGAGCAGTTCTTC. As protein: CASSERRVSYNEQFF. The chain combines TRBV2 with TRBJ2-1; the D gene is possibly TRBD2 (6 bases). The V end lost 2 bases, the J end lost 3 bases, and 11 bases lay between the germline ends. The length of the CDR3 is 15 residues. Germline CDR1 and CDR2: SNHLY and FYNNEI.

The J gene is TRBJ2-5, the V gene TRBV19, with 10 bases lining up with TRBD2. After removal of 2 bases from V and 5 bases from J, the junction contained 8 bases not matched to a gene. Germline V lookup: CDR1 LNHDA, CDR2 SQIVND (reference sequence). The CDR3 covers 16 residues. The CDR3 DNA reads as TGTGCCAGTAGTATAAGGAGCGGGAGGGCCGATGAGACCCAGTACTTC. As protein: CASSIRSGRADETQYF. Using reference TRBV19 and TRBJ2-5 for the parts outside the CDR3, the full variable domain is DGGITQSPKYLFRKEGQNVTLSCEQNLNHDAMYWYRQDPGQGLRLIYYSQIVNDFQKGDIAEGYSVSREKKESFPLTVTSAQKNPTAFYLCASSIRSGRADETQYFGPGTRLLVL.

In this sample, this clone turned up once. The gene calls are TRBV24-1 and TRBJ2-2, with D unresolved. The CDR3 is 12 amino acids. Germline V gene data show CDR1 as KGHDR and CDR2 as SFDVKD. Trimming took 1 base from V and 7 from J, leaving 3 bases between them. CDR3 sequence: CATSDLYGELFF. CDR3 nucleotides: TGTGCCACCAGTGATTTATACGGGGAGCTGTTTTTT.

The chain is built from TRBV29-1 and TRBJ1-2; 8 bases agree with TRBD1. This CDR3 contains 19 residues. CDR1 and CDR2 (germline): SQVTM, ANQGSEA. V was clipped by 3 bases and J by 0 bases; unmatched bases: 18. The CDR3, as DNA: TGCAGCGTTGATACCGGGACAGGCTACATTAGGGAGTCTAACTATGGCTACACCTTC. Translation: CSVDTGTGYIRESNYGYTF.

This rearrangement joins TRBV28 to TRBJ1-5; a weak D match, TRBD1 (5 bases). The CDR3 loop spans 12 amino acids. V was clipped by 6 bases and J by 4 bases, with 7 bases between them. The germline CDR1 and CDR2 sequences are MDHEN and SYDVKM. Here the CDR3 reads CASRAGNQPQHF. The CDR3 nucleotides read TGTGCCAGCAGGGCAGGGAATCAGCCCCAGCATTTT.

The chain employs TRBV5-8 and TRBJ1-3, with 8 bases aligning to TRBD1. This CDR3 contains 14 residues. J was trimmed by 8 bases and V by 4 bases; bases with no gene match: 8. Looked up from germline, CDR1 is SGHTS and CDR2 is YDEGEE. The CDR3, as DNA: TGTGCCAGCAGCGTCGGACAGGGTAAAGACACCATATATTTT. It codes for CASSVGQGKDTIYF. Full variable domain (remainder filled in from reference TRBV5-8 and TRBJ1-3): EAGVTQSPTHLIKTRGQQATLRCSPISGHTSVYWYQQALGLGLQFLLWYDEGEERNRGNFPPRFSGRQFPNYSSELNVNALELEDSALYLCASSVGQGKDTIYFGEGSWLTVV.

This clone was seen a handful of times. V and J are TRBV5-4 and TRBJ2-3; D unresolved. Germline CDR1 is SGHNT and CDR2 is YYREEE (reference sequence). The CDR3 length is 15 residues. V was shortened by 4 bases and J by 1 base, with 13 bases between the two germline ends. The CDR3 protein is CASSPAGGRTDTQYF. The DNA for the CDR3 is TGTGCCAGCAGCCCTGCTGGCGGCCGCACAGATACGCAGTATTTT.

The chain joins TRBV27 to TRBJ2-3, with D possibly being TRBD2 (6 bases). The CDR3 spans 15 residues. Between the trimmed V and J ends, which lost 6 bases and 0 bases, there was a span of 13 bases. Germline-derived CDR1 and CDR2 are MNHEY and SMNVEV (reference sequence). This CDR3 is CASRWLATSTDTQYF. The DNA for the CDR3 is TGTGCCAGCAGGTGGCTAGCGACTAGCACAGATACGCAGTATTTT.

The CDR3: CAWSLIAQENTEAFF. DNA of the CDR3: TGTGCCTGGAGTTTGATAGCACAGGAGAACACTGAAGCTTTCTTT. The chain is built from TRBV30 and TRBJ1-1; D perhaps matches TRBD1 (5 bases). Trimming took off 2 bases at V and 1 base at J, with 14 bases between the two ends. The CDR3 sequence is 15 residues long. Germline V CDR1 and CDR2: GTSNPN, SVGIG (reference sequence). The variable domain in full, completed from reference TRBV30 and TRBJ1-1, reads SQTIHQWPATLVQPVGSPLSLECTVEGTSNPNLYWYRQAAGRGLQLLFYSVGIGQISSEVPQNLSASRPQDRQFILSSKKLLLSDSGFYLCAWSLIAQENTEAFFGQGTRLTVV.

V usage is TRBV19 and J usage is TRBJ2-2, with D tentatively TRBD1 (6 bases). The CDR3 consists of 17 residues. Germline assignment: CDR1 LNHDA and CDR2 SQIVND (reference sequence). The V end was cut by 7 bases, the J end by 2 bases, with 20 bases between. The CDR3 DNA follows: TGTGCCAGTAACCCGGACAGAGGGGGTCCTAACACCGGGGAGCTGTTTTTT. The encoded protein is CASNPDRGGPNTGELFF.

The chain has TRBV7-2 and TRBJ2-7; 10 bases fit TRBD2. V was pared by 8 bases and J by 0 bases, with 4 bases of the junction left unmatched. From germline, CDR1 is SGHTA and CDR2 FQGNSA. The CDR3 totals 14 residues. The CDR3 loop is CASGRTSGSYEQYF. CDR3 nucleotides: TGTGCCAGCGGCAGGACTAGCGGCTCCTACGAGCAGTACTTC.

The chain joins TRBV9 to TRBJ2-3, with a tentative D call TRBD1 (7 bases). The germline gives CDR1 SGDLS, CDR2 YYNGEE. Trimming left V 0 bases short and J 0 bases short, with 20 bases between. The CDR3 totals 19 residues. The CDR3 here is CASSVDAGGTESSTDTQYF. CDR3 in DNA: TGTGCCAGCAGCGTAGACGCAGGGGGGACGGAATCTAGCACAGATACGCAGTATTTT. Based on the CDR3 plus reference TRBV9 and TRBJ2-3, the full variable domain is DSGVTQTPKHLITATGQRVTLRCSPRSGDLSVYWYQQSLDQGLQFLIQYYNGEERAKGNILERFSAQQFPDLHSELNLSSLELGDSALYFCASSVDAGGTESSTDTQYFGPGTRLTVL.

The V and J genes are TRBV3-1 (or the pseudogene TRBV3-2) and TRBJ1-3; possibly TRBD1 for D (5 bases). From germline, CDR1 is LGHDT and CDR2 YNNKEL (reference sequence). V lost 5 bases and J 7 bases, leaving 15 bases between the germline ends. This CDR3 has 14 residues. Here the CDR3 DNA reads TGTGCCAGCAGCGTAATGTCGGGGGGGAACACCATATATTTT. This translates into CASSVMSGGNTIYF.

The chain uses TRBV7-6 and TRBJ2-5; the D is unclear. The CDR3 extends over 13 amino acids. Per germline, CDR1 SGHVS and CDR2 FNYEAQ. The V end lost 4 bases, the J end lost 0 bases, and 6 bases lay between the germline ends. This chain's CDR3 is CASSSTYQETQYF. CDR3 sequence (DNA): TGTGCCAGCAGCTCTACGTACCAAGAGACCCAGTACTTC.

J is TRBJ1-1 and V is TRBV28, with TRBD1 identical over 9 bases. Germline V gene lookup returns CDR1 MDHEN and CDR2 SYDVKM. With 6 bases clipped from V and 4 bases from J, the junction kept 9 bases outside the gene matches. The CDR3 is 15 residues long. CDR3 residues: CASRYYRGLGTEAFF. The CDR3 DNA reads as TGTGCCAGCAGATACTACAGGGGGCTTGGCACTGAAGCTTTCTTT. Full variable domain (rest looked up from reference TRBV28 and TRBJ1-1): DVKVTQSSRYLVKRTGEKVFLECVQDMDHENMFWYRQDPGLGLRLIYFSYDVKMKEKGDIPEGYSVSREKKERFSLILESASTNQTSMYLCASRYYRGLGTEAFFGQGTRLTVV.

The chain combines TRBV6-5 with TRBJ1-2; no firm D call. V was cut by 6 bases and J by 4 bases, with 12 bases left in between. Germline lookup yields CDR1 MNHEY and CDR2 SVGAGI. This CDR3 contains 13 residues. The CDR3 is CASRETQPYGYTF. The CDR3 coding sequence is TGTGCCAGCAGGGAGACTCAACCCTATGGCTACACCTTC.

This sequence joins TRBV28 and TRBJ2-1; possibly TRBD2 for D (6 bases). The CDR3 totals 16 residues. V lost 3 bases and J lost 4, with 16 bases in between. CDR1 MDHEN and CDR2 SYDVKM come from the germline V gene. CDR3 in amino acids: CASSFRGWDLYNEQFF. Here the CDR3 DNA reads TGTGCCAGCAGTTTTAGGGGTTGGGACTTATACAATGAGCAGTTCTTC.

V gene TRBV18 combines with J gene TRBJ2-4; 8 bases are a match to TRBD1. This CDR3 contains 15 residues. V trimming: 0 bases; J trimming: 8 bases; junction bases outside the gene matches: 6. CDR1 and CDR2 (germline): KGHSH, LQKENI. The CDR3 is CASSPPTGGFYIQYF. CDR3 sequence (DNA): TGTGCCAGCTCACCACCCACAGGGGGTTTTTACATTCAGTACTTC.

This chain links TRBV14 with TRBJ2-2; D is unclear. The germline gives CDR1 SGHDN, CDR2 FVKESK. Trimming pared 0 bases from V and 3 bases from J, leaving 5 bases between. The CDR3 sequence is 14 residues long. CDR3 bases: TGTGCCAGCAGCCAAGATTATTACACCGGGGAGCTGTTTTTT. Translating gives CASSQDYYTGELFF. The full variable domain, in which reference TRBV14 and TRBJ2-2 provide the parts outside the CDR3, is EAGVTQFPSHSVIEKGQTVTLRCDPISGHDNLYWYRRVMGKEIKFLLHFVKESKQDESGMPNNRFLAERTGGTYSTLKVQPAELEDSGVYFCASSQDYYTGELFFGEGSRLTVL.